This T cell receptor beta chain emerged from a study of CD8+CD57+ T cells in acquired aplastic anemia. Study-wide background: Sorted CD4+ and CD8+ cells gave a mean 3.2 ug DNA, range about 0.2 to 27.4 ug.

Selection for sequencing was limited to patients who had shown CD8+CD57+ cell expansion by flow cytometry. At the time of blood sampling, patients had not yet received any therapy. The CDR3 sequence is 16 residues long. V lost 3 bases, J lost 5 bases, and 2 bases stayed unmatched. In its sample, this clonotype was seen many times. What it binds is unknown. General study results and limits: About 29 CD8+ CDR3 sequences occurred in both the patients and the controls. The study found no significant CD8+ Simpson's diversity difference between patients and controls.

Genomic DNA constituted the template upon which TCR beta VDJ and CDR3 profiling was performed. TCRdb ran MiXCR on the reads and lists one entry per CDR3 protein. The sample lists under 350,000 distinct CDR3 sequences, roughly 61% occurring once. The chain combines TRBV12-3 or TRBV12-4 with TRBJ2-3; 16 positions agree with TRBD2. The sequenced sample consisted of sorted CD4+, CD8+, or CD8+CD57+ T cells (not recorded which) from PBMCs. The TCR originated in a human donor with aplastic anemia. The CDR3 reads CASSFGTSGGGDTQYF. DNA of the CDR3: TGTGCCAGCAGTTTCGGGACTAGCGGGGGGGGAGATACGCAGTATTTT.